The present T cell receptor (beta chain) was sequenced within a study of T cell responses to AZD1222 COVID-19 vaccine. Study results and limitations: Of the AZD1222 recipients, only 6 or 7 were seropositive at baseline. Dominant CD4 TCR responses targeted spike regions 160-218 and 743-854.

Germline values: CDR1 MNHEY, CDR2 SVGAGI. This CDR3 is 16 amino acids long. The V gene end was trimmed by 0 bases and the J gene end by 2 bases; junction bases not matched to a gene: 4. Generated by immunoSEQ multiplex PCR, the TCRdb table keeps only in-frame clones and is missing some. Among approximately 44,000 clones listed, 80% were seen once. As concerns this clone: Its target is not known.

The source of this sequence is an adult in good health. This chain connects TRBV6-5 to TRBJ2-1; 7 bases match TRBD2. Sequencing was performed on peripheral blood, taken on day 0 of AZD1222 vaccination. The CDR3 is CASSYSGTIPYNEQFF. In DNA, the CDR3 is TGTGCCAGCAGTTACTCAGGGACTATCCCCTACAATGAGCAGTTCTTC.